Each of the 12 T cell receptor beta chains below was sequenced from the same sample in a study of T cell responses to AZD1222 COVID-19 vaccine. Libraries were prepared by immunoSEQ multiplex PCR; TCRdb keeps only in-frame clonotypes and omits some of them. Of around 110,000 clones listed, around 88% are singletons. The starting material was peripheral blood, obtained on day 0 of AZD1222 vaccination. Receptor source: an adult in good health.

J is TRBJ1-4 and V is TRBV18, with 7 nucleotides matching TRBD1. V dropped 2 bases and J dropped 7; count of bases not matched to a gene: 4. The CDR3 has 14 amino acids. Per the germline V gene, CDR1 is KGHSH and CDR2 is LQKENI. The CDR3 DNA reads TGTGCCAGCTCACCAGACAGGGCTGGTGAAAAACTGTTTTTT. Its translation is CASSPDRAGEKLFF.

The chain uses TRBV11-2 and TRBJ2-1; D possibly matches TRBD1 or TRBD2 (5 bases each). Germline V gene sequence: CDR1 SGHAT, CDR2 FQNNGV. The CDR3 sequence is 15 residues long. Trimming took 5 bases from V and 4 from J, leaving 15 bases between them. In DNA form, the CDR3 reads TGTGCCAGCAGCACGTTCACCGGGGCATACAATGAGCAGTTCTTC. It specifies CASSTFTGAYNEQFF.

The V call is TRBV5-4, the J call TRBJ1-6, with D unresolved. The germline CDR1 and CDR2 sequences are SGHNT and YYREEE (reference sequence). The CDR3 has 13 amino acids. Trimming removed 0 bases at V and 14 bases at J, with 12 bases between. CDR3 residues: CASSLGQVGSLHF. CDR3 coding DNA: TGTGCCAGCAGCTTGGGCCAGGTCGGTTCCCTCCACTTT.

The CDR3 DNA follows: TGTGCCAGCAGCCAAGATAGTGGGGTACAGGGTGGAGGCTACACCTTC. Amino acids: CASSQDSGVQGGGYTF. The chain uses TRBV4-2 and TRBJ1-2; a possible D gene is TRBD1 (6 bases). The CDR3 has 16 amino acids. In germline, CDR1 is LGHNA, CDR2 YNFKEQ. Trimming left V 0 bases short and J 8 bases short, with 19 bases between.

The chain combines TRBV11-1 with TRBJ1-2; no definite D call. Per germline, CDR1 SGHAT and CDR2 FQDESV (reference sequence). CDR3 size: 14 residues. The V gene lost 4 bases and the J gene lost 4 bases, with 13 bases spanning the gap. CDR3 protein: CASSSRPLSYGYTF. CDR3 in DNA: TGTGCCAGCAGCTCCAGGCCATTGAGCTATGGCTACACCTTC.

This chain links TRBV6-4 with TRBJ1-1, with TRBD1 identical over 9 bases. J gave up 3 bases and V 9 bases, and 11 bases lay outside the gene matches. The CDR3 extends over 15 amino acids. Germline loops: CDR1 MRHNA, CDR2 SNTAGT. CDR3 amino acids: CASRGGQGRDTEAFF. The DNA of the CDR3 is TGTGCCAGTCGGGGGGGACAGGGAAGGGACACTGAAGCTTTCTTT.

The chain couples TRBV7-2 to TRBJ1-2; the match to TRBD1 covers 7 bases. The CDR3 length is 17 residues. V dropped 5 bases and J dropped 4; count of bases not matched to a gene: 16. Looked up from germline, CDR1 is SGHTA and CDR2 is FQGNSA. In DNA form, the CDR3 reads TGTGCCAGCAGCGCCAGACAGGGAACGACTGCGGCCTATGGCTACACCTTC. Its protein product is CASSARQGTTAAYGYTF. Full variable domain (remainder filled in from reference TRBV7-2 and TRBJ1-2): GAGVSQSPSNKVTEKGKDVELRCDPISGHTALYWYRQSLGQGLEFLIYFQGNSAPDKSGLPSDRFSAERTGGSVSTLTIQRTQQEDSAVYLCASSARQGTTAAYGYTFGSGTRLTVV.

The chain employs TRBV2 and TRBJ1-5, with 7 bases matching TRBD1. The germline V gene has CDR1 SNHLY and CDR2 FYNNEI. J gave up 6 bases and V 4 bases, and 6 bases lay outside the gene matches. CDR3 length equals 14 residues. The CDR3 region is CASSGGGGSQPQHF. The CDR3 DNA sequence: TGTGCCAGCAGTGGAGGGGGCGGAAGTCAGCCCCAGCATTTT.

CDR3 nucleotide sequence: TGTGCCAGTAGTACCCCGGGACAGAACTATGGCTACACCTTC. Its translation: CASSTPGQNYGYTF. This chain connects TRBV19 to TRBJ1-2, with 7 nucleotides matching TRBD1. The CDR3 spans 14 residues. CDR1 and CDR2 (germline): LNHDA, SQIVND (reference sequence). Losses at the gene ends were 4 bases for V and 2 bases for J; bases not matched to a gene: 4.

The chain has TRBV6-2 or TRBV6-3 and TRBJ2-3; D call uncertain. V was shortened by 6 bases and J by 1 base, with 14 bases between the two germline ends. The length of the CDR3 is 15 residues. Germline CDR1 reads MNHEY; CDR2 reads SVGEGT. DNA for the CDR3: TGTGCCAGCAGCCGGCTGACGGTGGGCACAGATACGCAGTATTTT. Protein: CASSRLTVGTDTQYF.

The CDR3, as DNA: TGTGCCAGCAGCTTAGAACAGGGTGAGACCCAGTACTTC. Its translation: CASSLEQGETQYF. V usage is TRBV7-2 and J usage is TRBJ2-5, with D possibly being TRBD1 (6 bases). CDR1 SGHTA and CDR2 FQGNSA come from the germline V gene. The V gene lost 1 base and the J gene lost 5 bases, with 8 bases spanning the gap. The CDR3 totals 13 residues.

The gene calls are TRBV5-4 and TRBJ1-2, with 8 bases matching TRBD1. The CDR3 extends over 15 amino acids. Germline-derived CDR1 and CDR2 are SGHNT and YYREEE (reference sequence). V gave up 5 bases and J gave up 6 bases; unmatched junction bases: 12. The CDR3: CASSSPDRAVNGYTF. The CDR3 coding sequence is TGTGCCAGCAGTTCCCCGGACAGGGCCGTCAATGGCTACACCTTC.